This T cell receptor (beta chain) emerged from a study of shared clonotypes between healthy human individuals (dated by TCRdb to between 2020 and 2021). Looking at the study overall: The cohort included a few men and a couple of women between 18 and 49 years of age. Each donor's leukapheresis produced roughly between about 0.8 and 8.9 billion PBMCs. To estimate repertoire size and how much clonotypes are shared between individuals, the study performed deep sequencing of blood TCR repertoires from 4 to 6 healthy adults. Per donor, three plates each were used for CD4 naive and CD4 memory, two for CD8 naive, and one for CD8 memory. To increase sequencing depth and limit assay-specific biases, different laboratories used diverse techniques to prepare libraries and sequence TCR repertoires. Results the study describes overall, beyond this receptor: Higher generation probabilities were observed for clonotypes shared by all four sorted-subset donors than for non-shared clonotypes. Based on pairwise subsampling, the degree of clonotype sharing among donors was expected to be affected by sequencing depth. Across a handful of donors, around 5.4% of naive CD4, over 3% of naive CD8, 2% to 2.5% of memory CD4, and 0.4% of memory CD8 clonotypes were shared. Sampling was restricted to blood, and TCR repertoires in tissues likely differ from the TCR repertoires found in blood. Rarefaction of sorted-subset datasets indicated incomplete sequencing despite the large sequencing depth. Because the study included only a small number of donors, the genetic and exposure-history diversity represented was limited. Naive subsets generally had larger estimated clonotype richness than memory subsets.

TCR CDR3 regions were amplified from genomic DNA by multiplex PCR using the deep immunoSEQ assay. Extracted genomic DNA from each cell subset was distributed evenly across all wells of several immunoSEQ 96-well plates, and each plate was treated as a replicate. For sorted subsets, 200 to 250 ng of genomic DNA, equivalent to some 33,000 T cell genomes, went into each replicate PCR. Purified libraries were measured with a Qubit 3.0 fluorometer, size-checked on a Bioanalyzer 2100, and measured again with the KAPA Library Quantification kit. A separate single-read 150-cycle Illumina NextSeq 550 flow cell was used to sequence each immunoSEQ 96-well plate. Regarding the original processing steps: The immunoSEQ output contained only junctional sequences without quality scores, so filtering could not match that applied to full-length reads. Sequences were annotated with PyIR, a Python wrapper for IgBLAST v1.9, using IMGT germline references to assign V/J genes and CDR3. Reads were removed for weak V/J assignments (E-value above 1e-6), missing CDR3, stop codons, out-of-frame junctions, or ambiguous translated residues. V3J clonotypes were defined as sequences sharing an identical inferred V gene, J gene, and CDR3 amino acid sequence. Percentage overlap between repertoires was calculated by dividing the number of shared unique clonotypes by the size of the smaller repertoire. Three approaches were used to assess repertoire richness: RTK rarefaction, the Chao1 estimator, and Recon v2.1 estimates of unobserved clonotypes. OLGA was used to compute generation probabilities for all TCRbeta clonotypes that the gDNA method yielded from a few donors. TCRdb re-hosts the immuneACCESS table, in-frame sequences only. Its copies lack some clones; in the studies checked, an unresolved V gene accounts for under half of them, and the cause for the rest is not known. V and J calls and clone size are given by that table; D and trimming were obtained from the DNA. For this sample there are around 1.6 million clones; 95% to 99% appear just once. Together, the top ten hold roughly 0.45% of the sample.

To note about this clone: Its recognized antigen is unknown. At one of its ends the junction is not consistent with the germline gene, which may arise from a read error.

The donors were healthy, HIV-negative adults with no recently reported acute infections or vaccinations. Every donor was a Caucasian adult residing in Nashville, Tennessee, USA. Magnetic negative selection was used to enrich CD4+ T cells, after which naive cells were positively selected on CD45RA and the negative fraction became the memory subset. Blood was obtained by leukapheresis, after which PBMCs were separated by Ficoll-Histopaque density gradient centrifugation and cryopreserved in liquid nitrogen vapor phase. Analytical flow cytometry was used to check the purity and quantity of each magnetically sorted T cell population. Each sorted fraction had its genomic DNA isolated and then quantified by UV absorbance on a Nanodrop 2000c. CDR1 and CDR2, per the germline V gene (reference sequence), are SSHAT and FNYEAQ. From the cysteine through the phenylalanine, the CDR3 covers 14 amino acids. Kept here is only the CDR3 DNA, which spans 42 bases and is read in frame from base 1.

Recombination linked TRBV7-7 to TRBJ2-1; TRBD1 agrees with 7 junctional bases. Sequenced material: naive CD4+ T cells sorted from blood. Sample cell subset or site, as interpreted from the label and publication: CD45RA+ positively selected. The sequence came from a man aged 30 to 39 in good health. The CDR3 region has the sequence CASSLKGAGNEQFF. The nucleotide sequence is TGTGCTAGCAGCTTAAAGGGGGCAGGAAATGAGCAGTTCTTC. Outside the CDR3, residues come from the reference TRBV7-7 and TRBJ2-1 proteins, so the full variable domain is: GAGVSQSPRYKVTKRGQDVTLRCDPISSHATLYWYQQALGQGPEFLTYFNYEAQPDKSGLPSDRFSAERPEGSISTLTIQRTEQRDSAMYRCASSLKGAGNEQFFGPGTRLTVL.